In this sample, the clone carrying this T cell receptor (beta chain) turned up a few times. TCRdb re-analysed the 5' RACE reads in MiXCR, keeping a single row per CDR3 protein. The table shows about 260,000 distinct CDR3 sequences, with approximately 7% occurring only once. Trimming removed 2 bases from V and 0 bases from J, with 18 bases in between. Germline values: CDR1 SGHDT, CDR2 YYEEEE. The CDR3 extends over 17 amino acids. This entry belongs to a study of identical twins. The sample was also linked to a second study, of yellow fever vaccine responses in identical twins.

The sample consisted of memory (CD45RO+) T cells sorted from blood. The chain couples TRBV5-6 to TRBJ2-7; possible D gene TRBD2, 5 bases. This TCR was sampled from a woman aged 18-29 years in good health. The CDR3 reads CASSFSSGNHRSYEQYF. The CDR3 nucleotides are TGTGCCAGCAGCTTCTCTTCCGGGAACCACCGCTCCTACGAGCAGTACTTC.